The 20 T cell receptor beta chains below were found in one sample sequenced in a study of post-analysis software for immune sequencing data (dated by TCRdb to between 2015 and 2016). The method was PCR. Instrument used: Illumina HiSeq 2500. To reduce PCR and sequencing biases, unique molecular identifiers were built into the TCR beta cDNA libraries. The raw public data were reprocessed by TCRdb itself: fastp quality trimming at Q25, MiXCR clonotype calling, in-frame beta chains only. Rows are unified per CDR3 protein, each entry keeping the most common DNA and genes. This sample has approximately 730,000 distinct CDR3 sequences in its table, and approximately 30% of those were observed once. Clones ranked in the top ten supply 0.56% of the sample. General conclusions and limits of the study: A handful of TRBV segments, including TRBV5-6, TRBV5-1 and TRBV20-1, were significantly more frequent in patients than controls.

These TCRs' antigens remain unknown. Sequenced input: blood. The receptors originated from a girl aged 10-17 years with multiple sclerosis.

This clonotype has just a few counts. CDR3 DNA sequence: TGCAGCGTTGAAGAGGCAGGGAGAACAGATACGCAGTATTTT. Its protein is CSVEEAGRTDTQYF. The rearrangement joins TRBV29-1 to TRBJ2-3, with D perhaps being TRBD1 or TRBD2 (5 bases each). Germline V gives CDR1 SQVTM, CDR2 ANQGSEA. The V end was cut by 0 bases, the J end by 3 bases, with 10 bases between. The CDR3 totals 14 residues.

The chain employs TRBV7-2 and TRBJ2-4; D remains ambiguous. Germline V gene sequence: CDR1 SGHTA, CDR2 FQGNSA. CDR3 length: 13 amino acids. V lost 1 base and J 7 bases, leaving 8 bases between the germline ends. The CDR3 region has the DNA TGTGCCAGCAGCTTAGATGCTCTGAACATTCAGTACTTC. This encodes CASSLDALNIQYF.

V gene TRBV2 combines with J gene TRBJ2-2; 7 bases are shared with TRBD1. Losses at the gene ends were 10 bases for V and 5 bases for J; bases not matched to a gene: 7. The germline CDR1 and CDR2 sequences are SNHLY and FYNNEI. The CDR3 runs to 13 residues. CDR3 nucleotides: TGTGCCACCTTGACAGGGCGAACCGGGGAGCTGTTTTTT. Translating it yields CATLTGRTGELFF.

This clonotype was detected a few times. The chain carries TRBV9 and TRBJ2-3; D is perhaps TRBD1 or TRBD2 (5 bases each). Trimming cost V 4 bases and J 2 bases, with 17 bases left between them. CDR3 length: 16 residues. Germline assignment: CDR1 SGDLS and CDR2 YYNGEE. The CDR3 loop is CASSRDPLRYTDTQYF. The CDR3 nucleotides are TGTGCCAGCAGCCGGGACCCCCTAAGATACACAGATACGCAGTATTTT.

The V and J genes are TRBV9 and TRBJ1-4, with 7 bases aligning to TRBD1. This CDR3 comprises 15 residues. Unmatched junction bases numbered 7, after V lost 0 bases and J lost 8 bases. From germline, CDR1 is SGDLS and CDR2 YYNGEE. The CDR3 DNA reads TGTGCCAGCAGCGTAGTGTCAGGGGGTAGAGAAAAACTGTTTTTT. It is translated as CASSVVSGGREKLFF.

In this sample, this clonotype turned up many times. The gene calls are TRBV20-1 and TRBJ2-1; D unclear. Germline values: CDR1 DFQATT, CDR2 SNEGSKA (reference sequence). Trimming left V 1 base short and J 8 bases short, with 3 bases between. CDR3 length: 10 amino acids. The CDR3 here is CSARGDEQFF. In DNA form, the CDR3 reads TGCAGTGCTAGAGGTGATGAGCAGTTCTTC.

This rearrangement joins TRBV9 to TRBJ2-1, with D perhaps TRBD1 or TRBD2 (5 bases each). CDR1 and CDR2 (germline): SGDLS, YYNGEE. Trimming left V 7 bases short and J 8 bases short, with 19 bases between. There are 14 residues in the CDR3. This CDR3 reads CASHRDLQAHEQFF. The DNA of the CDR3 is TGTGCCAGCCACCGGGACCTCCAGGCGCATGAGCAGTTCTTC.

This clonotype was detected a few times. The V and J genes are TRBV29-1 and TRBJ2-1, with a weak D call TRBD2 (6 bases). Germline-derived CDR1 and CDR2 are SQVTM and ANQGSEA. Trimming stripped 4 bases from V and 6 bases from J, with 16 bases between. CDR3 length equals 14 residues. The CDR3 region is CSVVAGNPCNEQFF. CDR3 nucleotide sequence: TGCAGCGTTGTGGCGGGGAACCCCTGCAATGAGCAGTTCTTC.

The genes are TRBV12-3 or TRBV12-4 and TRBJ2-4, with TRBD2 matching over 7 bases. The V segment lost 6 bases and the J segment 6 bases; nucleotides outside the gene matches: 2. The CDR3 is 12 amino acids. The CDR3 region has the DNA TGTGCCAGCAGCAGGACTAGAAACATTCAGTACTTC. This gives the protein CASSRTRNIQYF.

The J gene is TRBJ2-5, the V gene TRBV6-4, with D perhaps matching TRBD2 (6 bases). Trimming took off 6 bases at V and 11 bases at J, with 25 bases between the two ends. The CDR3 has 15 amino acids. CDR1 and CDR2 (germline): MRHNA, SNTAGT. CDR3 nucleotide sequence: TGTGCCAGCAGCGTGAGAAGCGGGCCATACAATGAGCAGTACTTC. Protein product: CASSVRSGPYNEQYF.

This clonotype has just a few counts. The chain couples TRBV4-3 to TRBJ2-1, with 7 bases aligning to TRBD1. After removal of 0 bases from V and 3 bases from J, the junction contained 8 bases not matched to a gene. Germline V gene data show CDR1 as LGHNA and CDR2 as YSLEER. This CDR3 region has 17 residues. Here the CDR3 DNA reads TGCGCCAGCAGCCAAGATTTGCCGACAGGGCACTACAATGAGCAGTTCTTC. Translation gives CASSQDLPTGHYNEQFF.

The rearrangement links TRBV27 to TRBJ1-4; TRBD1 might be the D (5 bases). Trimming stripped 6 bases from V and 6 bases from J, with 20 bases between. The germline gives CDR1 MNHEY, CDR2 SMNVEV (reference sequence). The CDR3 has 16 residues. CDR3 in DNA: TGTGCCAGCAGCCGTAGTTGGGGCGCCCGGGATGAAAAACTGTTTTTT. Translation: CASSRSWGARDEKLFF.

This chain links TRBV4-1 with TRBJ1-2; no definite D call. Germline V lookup: CDR1 MGHRA, CDR2 YSYEKL. V was trimmed by 1 base and J by 4 bases, leaving 19 bases between them. The CDR3 length is 17 residues. CDR3: CASSQVGIWANIYGYTF. CDR3 bases: TGCGCCAGCAGCCAAGTTGGGATCTGGGCTAATATCTATGGCTACACCTTC.

This chain connects TRBV24-1 to TRBJ2-1; the match to TRBD2 covers 8 bases. The CDR3 loop spans 16 amino acids. Germline lookup yields CDR1 KGHDR and CDR2 SFDVKD. V gave up 4 bases and J gave up 3 bases; unmatched junction bases: 7. The CDR3 DNA reads TGTGCCACCAGTGACCAATCGGGACTAGTCTACAATGAGCAGTTCTTC. Amino acids: CATSDQSGLVYNEQFF.

This clonotype was detected only a few times. The V gene is TRBV6-1, the J gene TRBJ2-4; possibly TRBD1 for D (6 bases). The DNA end lines up better with TRBJ2-7; the J call may be wrong. Looked up from germline, CDR1 is MNHNS and CDR2 is SASEGT. The length of the CDR3 is 13 residues. The CDR3 DNA is TGTGCCAGCAGTGCCCGACAGGCAGGCGAGCAGTACTTC. It yields the protein CASSARQAGEQYF.

The chain couples TRBV10-3 to TRBJ1-2, with TRBD1 matching 8 bases. This CDR3 comprises 15 residues. V lost 1 base, J lost 4 bases, and 5 bases stayed unmatched. Germline V gives CDR1 ENHRY, CDR2 SYGVKD. DNA for the CDR3: TGTGCCATCAGTGAGTTCCGGGACAGGACCTATGGCTACACCTTC. Its protein is CAISEFRDRTYGYTF.

This chain uses TRBV9 with TRBJ2-3; D gene uncertain. V shed 0 bases and J shed 3 bases, with 11 bases lying between them. This CDR3 contains 15 residues. The germline V gene encodes CDR1 SGDLS and CDR2 YYNGEE. CDR3 residues: CASSVARPETDTQYF. The CDR3 DNA reads TGTGCCAGCAGCGTAGCCCGGCCCGAAACAGATACGCAGTATTTT. Drawing the rest from reference TRBV9 and TRBJ2-3, the complete variable domain is DSGVTQTPKHLITATGQRVTLRCSPRSGDLSVYWYQQSLDQGLQFLIQYYNGEERAKGNILERFSAQQFPDLHSELNLSSLELGDSALYFCASSVARPETDTQYFGPGTRLTVL.

J is TRBJ2-7 and V is TRBV20-1, with 11 bases fitting TRBD2. The DNA end is a closer match to TRBJ2-5, so the J assignment may be wrong. This CDR3 has 19 amino acids. CDR1 and CDR2 from the germline V gene are DFQATT and SNEGSKA (reference sequence). CDR3 residues: CSAREGQGLAGGPRETQYF. The CDR3 nucleotides are TGCAGTGCTAGAGAGGGACAGGGTTTAGCGGGAGGGCCACGAGAGACCCAGTACTTC.

This clonotype turned up a few times. The chain recombines TRBV6-6 with TRBJ2-3; D is perhaps TRBD1 or TRBD2 (6 bases each). In germline, CDR1 is MNHNY, CDR2 SVGAGI (reference sequence). This CDR3 spans 15 amino acids. Trimming removed 3 bases at V and 4 bases at J, with 14 bases between. CDR3 DNA sequence: TGTGCCAGCAGTTATCAGGGGAGGATCGCAGATACGCAGTATTTT. This sequence encodes CASSYQGRIADTQYF.

This sequence joins TRBV6-4 and TRBJ2-1, with TRBD2 identical over 8 bases. V shed 0 bases, J shed 9 bases, and the junction held 10 bases outside the gene matches. The V gene's germline CDR1 is MRHNA and CDR2 SNTAGT. The CDR3 has 16 residues. The CDR3 bases are TGTGCCAGCAGTGACTCGAGAGCGGGGGCTCTCAGTGAGCAGTTCTTC. This codes for CASSDSRAGALSEQFF.